This T cell receptor (beta chain) was profiled in a study of siplizumab effects on memory and regulatory T cells. This CDR3 spans 15 amino acids. V lost 1 base and J lost 14, with 20 bases in between. From germline, CDR1 is MNHNS and CDR2 SASEGT. Assay used: immunoSEQ multiplex PCR; TCRdb lists only in-frame clones, some missing. The sample gives about 56,000 clones, about 98% of which show up once; about 1.1% is in the top ten. The clonotype was recovered from a human donor in good health. The specimen was naive CD8+ T cells sorted from blood. V usage is TRBV6-1 and J usage is TRBJ1-4; a possible D gene is TRBD1 (6 bases). The CDR3 DNA reads TGTGCCAGCAGTGAAGGGACAGTATACCATGGGCAGCTGTTTTTT. Its protein product is CASSEGTVYHGQLFF.